Shown below are 11 T cell receptor beta chains from a single sample sequenced in a study of OX40 agonist ivuxolimab in advanced cancers. Using immunoSEQ multiplex PCR, the repertoire was profiled, and TCRdb retains in-frame clones only, with some absent. The sample has about 64,000 clones, around 90% seen once. This specimen was CD4+ or CD8+ T cells sorted from blood, taken in a trial of the OX40 agonist ivuxolimab. Every receptor here comes from an adult with an advanced solid tumor such as melanoma, head and neck, liver or kidney cancer.

The CDR3, as DNA: TGCGCCAGCAGCCAAGATCACAGGGGCACCGGGGAGCTGTTTTTT. Translation gives CASSQDHRGTGELFF. This chain uses TRBV4-3 with TRBJ2-2, with TRBD1 matching 7 bases. The CDR3 sequence is 15 residues long. Germline V gene data show CDR1 as LGHNA and CDR2 as YSLEER. J gave up 4 bases and V 0 bases, and 2 bases lay outside the gene matches.

This chain joins TRBV5-5 and TRBJ2-7; 7 nucleotides match TRBD1. The CDR3 loop spans 14 amino acids. Trimming at V came to 0 bases and at J to 1 base, leaving 1 base not matched to a gene. CDR1 and CDR2 from the germline V gene are SGHKS and YYEKEE (reference sequence). The CDR3 here is CASSLAGGSYEQYF. The CDR3 region has the DNA TGTGCCAGCAGCTTGGCAGGGGGATCCTACGAGCAGTACTTC.

This clone occurred once. J is TRBJ2-7 and V is TRBV5-1, with 10 bases fitting TRBD1. The CDR3 has 16 amino acids. Germline values: CDR1 SGHRS, CDR2 YFSETQ. J lost 7 bases, V lost 5 bases, and 15 bases had no gene match. This CDR3 reads CASSPVGDRGLWEQYF. In nucleotides, the CDR3 is TGCGCCAGCAGTCCAGTGGGCGACAGGGGGCTCTGGGAGCAGTACTTC.

The gene calls are TRBV5-6 and TRBJ2-3, with TRBD2 identical over 11 bases. V lost 3 bases and J lost 2; bases outside the gene matches: 5. In germline, CDR1 is SGHDT, CDR2 YYEEEE. The CDR3 length is 16 residues. CDR3 sequence reads: CASSYRLAGSTDTQYF. CDR3 DNA sequence: TGTGCCAGCAGCTACCGACTAGCGGGATCCACAGATACGCAGTATTTT.

The chain couples TRBV29-1 to TRBJ2-1, with 8 bases aligning to TRBD1. The CDR3 is 14 residues long. J was trimmed by 9 bases and V by 6 bases; bases with no gene match: 13. Germline assignment: CDR1 SQVTM and CDR2 ANQGSEA. The CDR3 DNA is TGCAGCGTCGATACCCGGACAGGGTGGGCTGAGCAGTTCTTC. Translated: CSVDTRTGWAEQFF.

V gene TRBV30 combines with J gene TRBJ2-7; D perhaps matches TRBD2 (5 bases). The CDR3 runs to 12 residues. The V end was cut by 2 bases, the J end by 4 bases, with 9 bases between. Germline-derived CDR1 and CDR2 are GTSNPN and SVGIG (reference sequence). The CDR3 nucleotides are TGTGCCTGGAGTTCCGGGATTTACGAGCAGTACTTC. Protein: CAWSSGIYEQYF.

The chain employs TRBV18 and TRBJ2-7; D gene unclear. Trimming removed 4 bases from V and 0 bases from J, with 19 bases in between. Germline assignment: CDR1 KGHSH and CDR2 LQKENI. The CDR3 is made up of 17 amino acids. CDR3 loop: CASSRNPVVSSSYEQYF. CDR3 sequence (DNA): TGTGCCAGCTCACGCAATCCCGTGGTTTCCTCCTCCTACGAGCAGTACTTC.

This chain links TRBV29-1 with TRBJ2-3; TRBD2 matches 11 bases. Looked up from germline, CDR1 is SQVTM and CDR2 is ANQGSEA. This CDR3 contains 17 residues. V trimming: 2 bases; J trimming: 3 bases; junction bases outside the gene matches: 10. CDR3 DNA: TGCAGCGTTGAAATGTCGGGACTAGCGGTAGGGACAGATACGCAGTATTTT. It is translated as CSVEMSGLAVGTDTQYF.

V usage is TRBV7-2 and J usage is TRBJ2-7, with 9 bases that match TRBD2. The CDR3 runs to 16 residues. Germline trimming cut 2 bases from V and 4 bases from J; bases unmatched to any gene: 9. Germline values: CDR1 SGHTA, CDR2 FQGNSA. CDR3 coding DNA: TGTGCCAGCAGCTTACAGTTAGCGGGAGTGGGGTACGAGCAGTACTTC. It specifies CASSLQLAGVGYEQYF.

The CDR3 region has the DNA TGTGCCAGCAGCTTAACCCAGGGCCTCCGTGGGAATGAGCAGTTCTTC. This gives the protein CASSLTQGLRGNEQFF. The chain joins TRBV7-9 to TRBJ2-1; D perhaps matches TRBD1 (5 bases). This CDR3 region has 16 residues. Trimming removed 2 bases at V and 7 bases at J, with 18 bases between. Germline V gives CDR1 SEHNR, CDR2 FQNEAQ (reference sequence).

J is TRBJ1-1 and V is TRBV11-3; weak D call: TRBD1 (5 bases). CDR1 is SGHNT, CDR2 YENEEA, per germline. This CDR3 contains 13 residues. Trimming stripped 1 base from V and 4 bases from J, with 7 bases between. CDR3 in DNA: TGTGCCAGCAGCTTAGGGGGGTTCACTGAAGCTTTCTTT. It encodes CASSLGGFTEAFF.